This T cell receptor (beta chain) was observed in a study of graft-versus-host responses after intestinal transplantation. Study-wide context: Grafts were multivisceral, liver-intestinal, or isolated intestinal. Every one of the recipients received anti-thymocyte globulin induction and afterwards took tacrolimus and steroids for approximately 3 years.

Study-level points and caveats: GvH clones appeared in recipient marrow, some first in ileum or blood. Those patients showing graft-donor T cell macrochimerism displayed high graft-versus-host to host-versus-graft clonal ratios in allografts.

Sequencing was performed with immunoSEQ multiplex PCR; in TCRdb, only in-frame clones are kept and a portion is missing. The sample holds 60,000 to 75,000 clones, around 90% seen once. Graft tissue processing released intraepithelial and lamina propria lymphocytes. Germline V gives CDR1 SEHNR, CDR2 FQNEAQ (reference sequence). V was clipped by 3 bases and J by 6 bases, with 11 bases between them. This CDR3 contains 13 residues. Turning to this clone: The antigen remains undetermined.

The clonotype originates from a human patient who received an intestinal transplant, so some T cells may come from the graft donor. This chain joins TRBV7-9 and TRBJ1-2; D remains ambiguous. Sequencing was performed on ileum tissue, taken 350 to 400 days after transplant. The CDR3 loop is CASSLGIFNGYTF. CDR3 bases: TGTGCCAGCAGCTTGGGGATTTTTAATGGCTACACCTTC. The full variable domain, completed using reference TRBV7-9 and TRBJ1-2, is DTGVSQNPRHKITKRGQNVTFRCDPISEHNRLYWYRQTLGQGPEFLTYFQNEAQLEKSRLLSDRFSAERPKGSFSTLEIQRTEQGDSAMYLCASSLGIFNGYTFGSGTRLTVV.